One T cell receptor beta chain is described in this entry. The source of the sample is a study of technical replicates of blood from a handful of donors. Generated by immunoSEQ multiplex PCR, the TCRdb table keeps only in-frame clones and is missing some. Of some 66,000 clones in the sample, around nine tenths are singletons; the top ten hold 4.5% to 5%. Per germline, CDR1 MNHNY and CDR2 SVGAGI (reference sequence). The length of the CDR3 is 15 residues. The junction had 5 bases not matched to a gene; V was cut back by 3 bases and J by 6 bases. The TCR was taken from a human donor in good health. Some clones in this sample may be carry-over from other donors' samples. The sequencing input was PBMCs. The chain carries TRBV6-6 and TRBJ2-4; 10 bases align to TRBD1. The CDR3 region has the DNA TGTGCCAGCAGTTATGGGACAGGGGTCTTAAACATTCAGTACTTC. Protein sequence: CASSYGTGVLNIQYF.